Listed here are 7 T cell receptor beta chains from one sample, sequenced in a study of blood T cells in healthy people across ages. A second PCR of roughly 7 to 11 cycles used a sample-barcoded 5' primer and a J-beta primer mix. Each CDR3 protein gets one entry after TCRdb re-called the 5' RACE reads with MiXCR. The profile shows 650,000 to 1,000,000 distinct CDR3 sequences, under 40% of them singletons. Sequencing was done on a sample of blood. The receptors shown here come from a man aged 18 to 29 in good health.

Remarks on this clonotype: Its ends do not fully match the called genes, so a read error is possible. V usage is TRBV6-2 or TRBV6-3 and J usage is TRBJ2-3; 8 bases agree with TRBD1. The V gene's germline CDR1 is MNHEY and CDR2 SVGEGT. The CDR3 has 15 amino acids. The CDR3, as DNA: TGTGCCAGCAGACCGGACAGGGTCGATAACGATATGCAGTATTTT. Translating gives CASRPDRVDNDMQYF.

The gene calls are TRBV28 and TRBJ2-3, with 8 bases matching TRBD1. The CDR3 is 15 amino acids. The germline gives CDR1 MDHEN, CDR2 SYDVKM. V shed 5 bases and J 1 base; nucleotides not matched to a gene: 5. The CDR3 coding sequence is TGTGCCAGCAGTCAACAGGGGGTGGGCACAGATACGCAGTATTTT. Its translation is CASSQQGVGTDTQYF.

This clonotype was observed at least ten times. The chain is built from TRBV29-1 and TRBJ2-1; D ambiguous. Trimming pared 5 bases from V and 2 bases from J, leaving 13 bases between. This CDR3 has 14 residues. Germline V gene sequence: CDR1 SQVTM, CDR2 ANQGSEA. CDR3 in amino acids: CSVPQTKTYNEQFF. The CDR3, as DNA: TGCAGCGTTCCCCAGACCAAGACCTACAATGAGCAGTTCTTC.

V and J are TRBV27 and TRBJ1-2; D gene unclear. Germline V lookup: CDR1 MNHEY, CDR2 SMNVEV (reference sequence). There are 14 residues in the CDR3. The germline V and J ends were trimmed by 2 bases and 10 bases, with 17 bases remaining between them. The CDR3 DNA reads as TGTGCCAGCAGTTTACAGCAATCCCCGGACTCCTACACCTTC. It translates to CASSLQQSPDSYTF.

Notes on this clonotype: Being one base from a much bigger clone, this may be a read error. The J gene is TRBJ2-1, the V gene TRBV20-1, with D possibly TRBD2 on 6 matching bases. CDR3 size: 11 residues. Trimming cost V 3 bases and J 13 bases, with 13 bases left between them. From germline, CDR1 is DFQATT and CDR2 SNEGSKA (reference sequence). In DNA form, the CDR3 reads TGCAGTGCTAGCGGGGGAGAGACCCAGTTCTTC. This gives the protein CSASGGETQFF.

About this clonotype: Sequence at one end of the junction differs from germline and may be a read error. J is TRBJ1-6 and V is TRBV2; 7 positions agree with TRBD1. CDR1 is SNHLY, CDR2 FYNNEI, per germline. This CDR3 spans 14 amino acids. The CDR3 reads CASSSDRANLPLHF. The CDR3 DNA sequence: TGTGCCAGCTCTTCCGACAGGGCTAATTTACCCCTCCACTTT.

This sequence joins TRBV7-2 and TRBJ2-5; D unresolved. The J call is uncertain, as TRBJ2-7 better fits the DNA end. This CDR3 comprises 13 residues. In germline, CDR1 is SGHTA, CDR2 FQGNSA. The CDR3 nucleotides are TGTGCCAGCAGCGCCCGGGTCGCCTACGAGCAGTACTTC. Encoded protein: CASSARVAYEQYF.